These T cell receptor beta chains were read from a single sample in a study of human T cells and chemical hapten exposure. TCRdb reprocessed the RACE reads via MiXCR and lists one record per CDR3 protein. The table includes roughly 380,000 distinct CDR3 sequences, 4.5% to 5.5% detected once. This sample comprised whole blood, obtained in connection with sensitization to the hapten diphenylcyclopropenone (DPC). These receptors originate from a woman aged 50 to 60 with alopecia areata. Some clones in this sample may be carry-over from other donors' samples. Each CDR3 is given with its conserved first and last residue. A D gene is named only where the DNA matches it firmly. The size field is filled for only some rows; it gives once, few, many or a size class.

V: TRBV7-2
size: few
D: -
J: TRBJ1-4
length: 17
DNA: TGTGCCAGCAGCTCGAGACTCCCGGGACAACCTAATGAAAAACTGTTTTTT
CDR3: CASSSRLPGQPNEKLFF

V: TRBV6-5
size: few
D: -
J: TRBJ2-3
length: 13
DNA: TGTGCCAGCACCTCGGTAGTCACAGATACGCAGTATTTT
CDR3: CASTSVVTDTQYF

V: TRBV12-3/TRBV12-4
size: many
D: -
J: TRBJ1-2
length: 14
DNA: TGTGCCAGCAAGAAGTCCGACACTAACTATGGCTACACCTTC
CDR3: CASKKSDTNYGYTF

V: TRBV6-1
size: few
D: -
J: TRBJ1-6
length: 13
DNA: TGTGCCAGCAGTGAAGGTTACGATTCACCCCTCCACTTT
CDR3: CASSEGYDSPLHF

V: TRBV30
size: -
D: -
J: TRBJ1-1
length: 14
DNA: TGTGCCTGGAGTGTTAGACGGGCGAACACTGAAGCTTTCTTT
CDR3: CAWSVRRANTEAFF

V: TRBV9
size: few
D: -
J: TRBJ1-4
length: 13
DNA: TGTGCCAGCAGCGTAGACCCTAATGAAAAACTGTTTTTT
CDR3: CASSVDPNEKLFF

V: TRBV29-1
size: many
D: -
J: TRBJ1-5
length: 13
DNA: TGCAGCGTTGGAGGGAACAGCAATCAGCCCCAGCATTTT
CDR3: CSVGGNSNQPQHF

V: TRBV5-5
size: -
D: -
J: TRBJ2-3
length: 16
DNA: TGTGCCAGCAGCTTGGTCCTCGGGGGGCAGACAGATACGCAGTATTTT
CDR3: CASSLVLGGQTDTQYF

V: TRBV27
size: many
D: -
J: TRBJ2-7
length: 14
DNA: TGTGCCAGCAGTTTTGGGGGCCCCACCTACGAGCAGTACTTC
CDR3: CASSFGGPTYEQYF

V: TRBV13
size: many
D: -
J: TRBJ1-1
length: 14
DNA: TGTGCCAGCAGTCCCTGGGGAGGGGGCACTGAAGCTTTCTTT
CDR3: CASSPWGGGTEAFF

V: TRBV7-2
size: many
D: TRBD2
J: TRBJ2-5
length: 14
DNA: TGTGCCAGCAGCTCGGGACTAGCGGGCGTAGCCCAGTACTTC
CDR3: CASSSGLAGVAQYF

V: TRBV7-2
size: -
D: TRBD2
J: TRBJ2-4
length: 14
DNA: TGTGCCAGCAGCCCGAGGACTAGTCCGGGCATTCAGTACTTC
CDR3: CASSPRTSPGIQYF

V: TRBV29-1
size: many
D: -
J: TRBJ1-1
length: 15
DNA: TGCAGCGTTGGAAGGGCGGGGGGGGCGAGAACTGAAGCTTTCTTT
CDR3: CSVGRAGGARTEAFF

V: TRBV15
size: many
D: -
J: TRBJ1-4
length: 15
DNA: TGTGCCACCAGCAGATCCACAGGGAGTGGGGGAAAACTGTTTTTT
CDR3: CATSRSTGSGGKLFF

V: TRBV28
size: few
D: TRBD1
J: TRBJ2-7
length: 16
DNA: TGTGCCAGCAGTTGGGAAGCGACAGGGTGGGGGTACGAGCAGTACTTC
CDR3: CASSWEATGWGYEQYF